Below are 12 T cell receptor beta chains sequenced from a single sample in a study of cytomegalovirus exposure and HLA in healthy donors. Primers: 60 Vbeta forward and 13 Jbeta reverse. Generated by immunoSEQ multiplex PCR, the TCRdb table keeps only in-frame clones and is missing some. The sample yields 190,000 or so clones, about 80% seen once. Material for sequencing was PBMCs. The origin of the receptors is a boy between 10 and 17 years old in good health and CMV-seronegative.

This rearrangement joins TRBV4-3 to TRBJ2-1; 12 bases map to TRBD2. This CDR3 has 16 amino acids. The V gene's germline CDR1 is LGHNA and CDR2 YSLEER. After removal of 3 bases from V and 7 bases from J, the junction contained 7 bases not matched to a gene. The CDR3 protein is CASSQQLAGGWNEQFF. CDR3 DNA: TGCGCCAGCAGCCAGCAACTAGCGGGGGGCTGGAATGAGCAGTTCTTC.

This chain connects TRBV5-4 to TRBJ2-7; 10 nucleotides match TRBD2. Germline CDR1 and CDR2: SGHNT and YYREEE (reference sequence). This CDR3 is 12 amino acids long. V shed 1 base and J 8 bases; nucleotides not matched to a gene: 0. The CDR3 DNA sequence: TGTGCCAGCAGCTTGACTAGCGGGAAGCAGTACTTC. Translated, it gives CASSLTSGKQYF.

The V call is TRBV7-6, the J call TRBJ1-5; D unresolved. The V gene's germline CDR1 is SGHVS and CDR2 FNYEAQ. The germline V and J ends were trimmed by 4 bases and 1 base, with 17 bases remaining between them. CDR3 size: 17 residues. Written as DNA, the CDR3 is TGTGCCAGCAGCTCCCTTAGGCGGGTGGGGAGCAATCAGCCCCAGCATTTT. It specifies CASSSLRRVGSNQPQHF.

This clone has only one observation. The chain couples TRBV19 to TRBJ2-5, with 8 bases lining up with TRBD2. Germline V lookup: CDR1 LNHDA, CDR2 SQIVND (reference sequence). The CDR3 runs to 14 residues. Trimming at V came to 5 bases and at J to 7 bases, leaving 9 bases not matched to a gene. Here the CDR3 reads CASSSVAGRGTQYF. CDR3 nucleotides: TGTGCCAGTAGTTCCGTAGCGGGGCGGGGGACCCAGTACTTC.

There are a few counts of this clone. This chain links TRBV25-1 with TRBJ2-7; 9 bases align to TRBD2. The CDR3 has 17 residues. The ends lost 1 base at V and 3 bases at J; junction bases unmatched: 10. Germline V gene sequence: CDR1 MGHDK, CDR2 SYGVNS. The DNA of the CDR3 is TGTGCCAGCAGTGAATCGAGGCGGGGGGGAGGGATCTACGAGCAGTACTTC. It specifies CASSESRRGGGIYEQYF.

CDR3 DNA sequence: TGTGCCAGCAGCTTAGACGGTGGGACAGGGTGGAACACCATATATTTT. This codes for CASSLDGGTGWNTIYF. V usage is TRBV7-9 and J usage is TRBJ1-3; 9 bases fit TRBD1. Germline assignment: CDR1 SEHNR and CDR2 FQNEAQ (reference sequence). The V gene end was trimmed by 1 base and the J gene end by 7 bases; junction bases not matched to a gene: 8. This CDR3 spans 16 amino acids.

The chain couples TRBV5-1 to TRBJ1-1; TRBD1 matches at 10 bases. V was pared by 3 bases and J by 5 bases, with 7 bases of the junction left unmatched. The CDR3 runs to 15 residues. Looked up from germline, CDR1 is SGHRS and CDR2 is YFSETQ. CDR3: CASSWRQGARTEAFF. CDR3 DNA: TGCGCCAGCAGCTGGCGACAGGGGGCTAGAACTGAAGCTTTCTTT.

The V and J genes are TRBV18 and TRBJ1-1; 8 bases map to TRBD1. Unmatched junction bases numbered 6, after V lost 3 bases and J lost 6 bases. This CDR3 spans 14 amino acids. Per germline, CDR1 KGHSH and CDR2 LQKENI. CDR3 nucleotide sequence: TGTGCCAGCTCACCGGGGACAGGTCGGGCTGAAGCTTTCTTT. Its protein product is CASSPGTGRAEAFF.

This chain links TRBV14 with TRBJ2-2; 9 nucleotides match TRBD2. Germline CDR1 reads SGHDN; CDR2 reads FVKESK. Unmatched junction bases numbered 7, after V lost 2 bases and J lost 0 bases. This CDR3 spans 18 amino acids. In nucleotides, the CDR3 is TGTGCCAGCAGCCAAAGGGAGCGGGAGGCGACGAACACCGGGGAGCTGTTTTTT. It yields the protein CASSQREREATNTGELFF.

This clone was counted a single time. The V and J genes are TRBV7-9 and TRBJ1-4; D call uncertain. The germline V gene has CDR1 SEHNR and CDR2 FQNEAQ (reference sequence). V was trimmed by 5 bases and J by 4 bases, leaving 14 bases between them. The CDR3 covers 15 residues. CDR3 DNA: TGTGCCAGCAGCGGGAGAGGGAGCAATAATGAAAAACTGTTTTTT. Translated, it gives CASSGRGSNNEKLFF. The full variable domain, in which reference TRBV7-9 and TRBJ1-4 provide the parts outside the CDR3, is DTGVSQNPRHKITKRGQNVTFRCDPISEHNRLYWYRQTLGQGPEFLTYFQNEAQLEKSRLLSDRFSAERPKGSFSTLEIQRTEQGDSAMYLCASSGRGSNNEKLFFGSGTQLSVL.

The chain couples TRBV11-3 to TRBJ1-1; TRBD1 is a possible D gene (6 bases). The CDR3 spans 13 residues. The V gene lost 4 bases and the J gene lost 6 bases, with 12 bases spanning the gap. The germline V gene encodes CDR1 SGHNT and CDR2 YENEEA. In DNA form, the CDR3 reads TGTGCCAGCAGCTCCCCAGGGGAAGCTGAAGCTTTCTTT. It specifies CASSSPGEAEAFF.

The DNA for the CDR3 is TGTGCCAGCAGCGTTCTCCAGGGTGCCGATGAGCAGTTCTTC. Translating gives CASSVLQGADEQFF. V gene TRBV9 combines with J gene TRBJ2-1; a weak D match, TRBD1 (5 bases). From germline, CDR1 is SGDLS and CDR2 YYNGEE. Trimming left V 2 bases short and J 8 bases short, with 14 bases between. The length of the CDR3 is 14 residues. The full variable domain, with the rest looked up from reference TRBV9 and TRBJ2-1, is DSGVTQTPKHLITATGQRVTLRCSPRSGDLSVYWYQQSLDQGLQFLIQYYNGEERAKGNILERFSAQQFPDLHSELNLSSLELGDSALYFCASSVLQGADEQFFGPGTRLTVL.